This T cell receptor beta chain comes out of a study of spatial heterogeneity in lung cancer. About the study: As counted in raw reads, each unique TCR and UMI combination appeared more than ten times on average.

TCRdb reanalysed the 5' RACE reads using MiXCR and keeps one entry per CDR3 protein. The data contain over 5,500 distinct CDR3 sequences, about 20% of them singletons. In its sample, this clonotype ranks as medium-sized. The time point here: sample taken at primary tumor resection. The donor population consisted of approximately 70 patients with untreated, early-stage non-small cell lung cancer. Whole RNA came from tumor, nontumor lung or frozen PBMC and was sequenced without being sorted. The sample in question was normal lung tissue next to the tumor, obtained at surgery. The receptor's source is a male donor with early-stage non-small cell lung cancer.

CDR3: CASSQRKGEAFF. DNA for the CDR3: TGTGCCAGCAGTCAAAGGAAAGGTGAAGCTTTCTTT. The chain couples TRBV28 to TRBJ1-1; D call uncertain. This CDR3 region has 12 residues. Germline V CDR1 and CDR2: MDHEN, SYDVKM. Trimming removed 5 bases from V and 7 bases from J, with 11 bases in between.